A single sample gave rise to the 25 T cell receptor beta chains below, sequenced in a study of blood T cell repertoires in COVID-19 (dated by TCRdb to the early 2020s). The library was built by means of the immunoSEQ multiplex PCR assay. The source is immuneACCESS, and TCRdb retained only in-frame sequences with V and J called. Part of the clones is not carried over; for the studies checked, unresolved V genes explain less than half of this, and the remainder is unexplained. In this sample the table shows 150,000 or so clones, roughly nine tenths of which occur a single time. The biggest ten clones account for 13% of the sample. Sequencing was done on a sample of peripheral blood. The source is a man between 18 and 35 years old with COVID-19, enrolled during active disease.

The chain is built from TRBV9 and TRBJ1-2; D not certain. Germline-derived CDR1 and CDR2 are SGDLS and YYNGEE. Trimming cost V 4 bases and J 6 bases, with 10 bases left between them. The CDR3 is 12 amino acids. The CDR3 bases are TGTGCCAGCAGCCCGATGAGAGATGGCTACACCTTC. This encodes CASSPMRDGYTF.

V is TRBV9 and J is TRBJ2-7; possible D gene TRBD2, 5 bases. Per germline, CDR1 SGDLS and CDR2 YYNGEE. This CDR3 is 15 amino acids long. V was clipped by 4 bases and J by 3 bases, with 17 bases between them. CDR3 nucleotide sequence: TGTGCCAGCAGCACCGACCTGGGGAGTAACTACGAGCAGTACTTC. This codes for CASSTDLGSNYEQYF.

J is TRBJ2-1 and V is TRBV5-1, with 9 bases lining up with TRBD1. V was pared by 6 bases and J by 4 bases, with 8 bases of the junction left unmatched. Germline loops: CDR1 SGHRS, CDR2 YFSETQ. The CDR3 extends over 15 amino acids. The CDR3 region has the DNA TGCGCCAGCACCCTGGGACAGGGAATTTACAATGAGCAGTTCTTC. Encoded protein: CASTLGQGIYNEQFF.

The chain has TRBV10-2 and TRBJ2-5; D is possibly TRBD2 (6 bases). CDR3 length equals 16 residues. CDR1 WSHSY and CDR2 SAAADI come from the germline V gene. V lost 5 bases to trimming and J lost 9 bases, with 25 bases between them. In nucleotides, the CDR3 is TGCGCCAGCAGTACGTATCCGGGCCGGGATTGGGGGGCCCAGTACTTC. It codes for CASSTYPGRDWGAQYF.

This chain links TRBV4-2 with TRBJ2-3, with D maybe TRBD1 (5 bases). The germline CDR1 and CDR2 sequences are LGHNA and YNFKEQ. Trimming cost V 5 bases and J 4 bases, with 19 bases left between them. The CDR3 covers 16 residues. The CDR3 coding sequence is TGTGCCAGCAGCTCGCCTTTGGGGCGCGGCGCAGATACGCAGTATTTT. Encoded protein: CASSSPLGRGADTQYF.

Comment on this clone: The junction does not match germline at one end; this may be a read error. J is TRBJ1-4 and V is TRBV2, with D perhaps matching TRBD1 (6 bases). This CDR3 spans 14 amino acids. Looked up from germline, CDR1 is SNHLY and CDR2 is FYNNEI. For the CDR3, the DNA is TGTGCCAGCATCGCCGCCAGGACAGTTGAAAAACTGCTTTTT. This translates into CASIAARTVEKLLF.

This clone was detected a few times. The CDR3 protein is CASSTRRQGRDEKLFF. CDR3 DNA sequence: TGTGCCAGCAGTACCCGCCGACAGGGGCGGGATGAAAAACTGTTTTTT. The V and J genes are TRBV28 and TRBJ1-4, with 8 positions matching TRBD1. This CDR3 contains 16 residues. Germline CDR1 and CDR2: MDHEN and SYDVKM. The junction had 11 bases not matched to a gene; V was cut back by 5 bases and J by 6 bases.

The chain carries TRBV7-2 and TRBJ2-7; 12 nucleotides match TRBD2. Unmatched junction bases numbered 4, after V lost 1 base and J lost 6 bases. The CDR3 covers 15 residues. The germline V gene has CDR1 SGHTA and CDR2 FQGNSA. The CDR3 loop is CASSLGSSGRVEQYF. The CDR3 bases are TGTGCCAGCAGCTTAGGCTCTAGCGGGAGGGTCGAGCAGTACTTC.

This sequence joins TRBV5-6 and TRBJ1-2; no clear D. CDR3 length equals 12 residues. Germline V lookup: CDR1 SGHDT, CDR2 YYEEEE. Trimming removed 2 bases at V and 3 bases at J, with 5 bases between. CDR3 DNA sequence: TGTGCCAGCAGCTTAGCCGACTATGGCTACACCTTC. Protein: CASSLADYGYTF.

This clone was found a few times. This rearrangement joins TRBV7-8 to TRBJ1-5; D unclear. The CDR3 spans 13 residues. Germline CDR1 SGHVS, CDR2 FQNEAQ. V shed 6 bases and J shed 9 bases, with 15 bases lying between them. Written as DNA, the CDR3 is TGTGCCAGCAGGTCTAGGAGAGAAGGGCCCCAGCATTTT. It codes for CASRSRREGPQHF.

This sequence joins TRBV7-8 and TRBJ2-5; TRBD2 matches 7 bases. This CDR3 is built from 15 residues. The V segment lost 1 base and the J segment 1 base; nucleotides outside the gene matches: 3. The V gene's germline CDR1 is SGHVS and CDR2 FQNEAQ. The CDR3 DNA reads TGTGCCAGCAGCTTAGGGGGACTACCCCAAGAGACCCAGTACTTC. Its protein product is CASSLGGLPQETQYF. The full variable domain, completed using reference TRBV7-8 and TRBJ2-5, is GAGVSQSPRYKVAKRGQDVALRCDPISGHVSLFWYQQALGQGPEFLTYFQNEAQLDKSGLPSDRFFAERPEGSVSTLKIQRTQQEDSAVYLCASSLGGLPQETQYFGPGTRLLVL.

J is TRBJ2-7 and V is TRBV5-1; 10 bases align to TRBD2. V was clipped by 3 bases and J by 2 bases; unmatched bases: 8. There are 16 residues in the CDR3. The germline CDR1 and CDR2 sequences are SGHRS and YFSETQ. The CDR3 nucleotides read TGCGCCAGCAGCTCGCTAGCGGGAGCTAACCCCTACGAGCAGTACTTC. Encoded protein: CASSSLAGANPYEQYF.

The V gene is TRBV11-1, the J gene TRBJ1-1; D possibly corresponds to TRBD1 (6 bases). V gave up 5 bases and J gave up 0 bases, with 13 bases separating them. The germline V gene encodes CDR1 SGHAT and CDR2 FQDESV (reference sequence). The CDR3 contains 15 residues. CDR3: CASSRQVFMNTEAFF. The CDR3 nucleotides read TGTGCCAGCAGCCGACAGGTTTTCATGAACACTGAAGCTTTCTTT.

The chain is built from TRBV27 and TRBJ2-1, with D possibly being TRBD2 (5 bases). The CDR3 is 16 amino acids. Trimming left V 8 bases short and J 5 bases short, with 22 bases between. Germline V gene lookup returns CDR1 MNHEY and CDR2 SMNVEV (reference sequence). The CDR3 sequence: CASLSRPGIPNNEQFF. In DNA, the CDR3 is TGTGCCAGCCTAAGTCGTCCGGGGATCCCTAACAATGAGCAGTTCTTC.

The genes are TRBV7-2 and TRBJ2-2, with D maybe TRBD2 (7 bases). The germline CDR1 and CDR2 sequences are SGHTA and FQGNSA. The CDR3 runs 15 residues. V shed 5 bases and J shed 5 bases, with 15 bases lying between them. This CDR3 reads CASSRQAGATGELFF. The DNA for the CDR3 is TGTGCCAGCAGCCGTCAGGCGGGGGCAACCGGGGAGCTGTTTTTT.

The chain has TRBV5-8 and TRBJ1-6; 7 bases line up with TRBD1. V lost 1 base and J lost 5; bases outside the gene matches: 3. Germline loops: CDR1 SGHTS, CDR2 YDEGEE. The CDR3 is 15 amino acids. Here the CDR3 reads CASSLLGGHNSPLHF. The CDR3, as DNA: TGTGCCAGCAGCTTGTTAGGGGGCCATAATTCACCCCTCCACTTT.

The V gene is TRBV5-8, the J gene TRBJ1-1; TRBD1 matches 7 bases. The CDR3 covers 14 residues. V lost 2 bases to trimming and J lost 1 base; unmatched junction nucleotides: 2. Germline CDR1 and CDR2: SGHTS and YDEGEE. The CDR3 DNA reads TGTGCCAGCAGCTTTAGGACAGGGAACACTGAAGCTTTCTTT. Amino acids: CASSFRTGNTEAFF.

The chain employs TRBV5-4 and TRBJ2-5; 9 positions match TRBD1. Germline CDR1 SGHNT, CDR2 YYREEE (reference sequence). The length of the CDR3 is 14 residues. The ends lost 3 bases at V and 5 bases at J; junction bases unmatched: 5. This CDR3 is CASSSNRGQETQYF. The DNA for the CDR3 is TGTGCCAGCAGCTCGAACAGGGGGCAGGAGACCCAGTACTTC. Variable domain in full (rest from reference TRBV5-4 and TRBJ2-5): ETGVTQSPTHLIKTRGQQVTLRCSSQSGHNTVSWYQQALGQGPQFIFQYYREEENGRGNFPPRFSGLQFPNYSSELNVNALELDDSALYLCASSSNRGQETQYFGPGTRLLVL.

The V gene is TRBV28, the J gene TRBJ1-4; the D gene is possibly TRBD1 (6 bases). This CDR3 is 15 amino acids long. V lost 4 bases and J 8 bases, leaving 17 bases between the germline ends. Germline assignment: CDR1 MDHEN and CDR2 SYDVKM. CDR3 sequence reads: CASSSGHSVEEKLFF. Written as DNA, the CDR3 is TGTGCCAGCAGTTCGGGACATTCGGTTGAGGAAAAACTGTTTTTT.

The chain has TRBV19 and TRBJ1-1, with D possibly TRBD1 on 6 matching bases. V lost 6 bases to trimming and J lost 5 bases, with 13 bases between them. This CDR3 contains 13 residues. Germline CDR1 and CDR2: LNHDA and SQIVND (reference sequence). Here the CDR3 DNA reads TGTGCCAGTAGCAAAAGAAGGGGGACTGAAGCTTTCTTT. Translating gives CASSKRRGTEAFF.

The chain has TRBV7-2 and TRBJ2-2, with TRBD2 matching 7 bases. Germline V gives CDR1 SGHTA, CDR2 FQGNSA. The CDR3 loop spans 14 amino acids. V was pared by 2 bases and J by 6 bases, with 3 bases of the junction left unmatched. The CDR3 loop is CASSLLSGAGELFF. The DNA for the CDR3 is TGTGCCAGCAGCTTATTGAGCGGGGCCGGGGAGCTGTTTTTT.

The rearrangement uses TRBV4-1 and TRBJ2-5, with D possibly TRBD1 on 6 matching bases. The CDR3 is made up of 16 amino acids. Germline CDR1 is MGHRA and CDR2 is YSYEKL. V lost 4 bases and J 5 bases, leaving 20 bases between the germline ends. CDR3 sequence (DNA): TGCGCCAGCAGCCTCGGGACACCCGGTCCTGGCGAGACCCAGTACTTC. This sequence encodes CASSLGTPGPGETQYF.

Here the CDR3 reads CASRSRQGPFYNEQFF. CDR3 DNA: TGTGCCAGCAGATCCCGACAGGGCCCTTTCTACAATGAGCAGTTCTTC. This chain uses TRBV7-9 with TRBJ2-1; 7 bases line up with TRBD1. V trimming: 6 bases; J trimming: 3 bases; junction bases outside the gene matches: 11. In germline, CDR1 is SEHNR, CDR2 FQNEAQ (reference sequence). This CDR3 is built from 16 residues.

This clone appeared a single time. The chain couples TRBV6-2 or TRBV6-3 to TRBJ1-2; D unclear. Deletions cut 2 bases from V and 4 bases from J, with 11 bases between. The CDR3 has 14 residues. Germline V gene data show CDR1 as MNHEY and CDR2 as SVGEGT. The CDR3: CASSYGVGGYGYTF. The CDR3 DNA follows: TGTGCCAGCAGTTACGGTGTAGGAGGCTATGGCTACACCTTC.

V is TRBV6-1 and J is TRBJ1-1; D unresolved. The CDR3 covers 12 residues. The germline V and J ends were trimmed by 1 base and 7 bases, with 7 bases remaining between them. Germline V CDR1 and CDR2: MNHNS, SASEGT. This CDR3 reads CASSEVYSEAFF. CDR3 nucleotides: TGTGCCAGCAGTGAAGTTTACAGTGAAGCTTTCTTT.